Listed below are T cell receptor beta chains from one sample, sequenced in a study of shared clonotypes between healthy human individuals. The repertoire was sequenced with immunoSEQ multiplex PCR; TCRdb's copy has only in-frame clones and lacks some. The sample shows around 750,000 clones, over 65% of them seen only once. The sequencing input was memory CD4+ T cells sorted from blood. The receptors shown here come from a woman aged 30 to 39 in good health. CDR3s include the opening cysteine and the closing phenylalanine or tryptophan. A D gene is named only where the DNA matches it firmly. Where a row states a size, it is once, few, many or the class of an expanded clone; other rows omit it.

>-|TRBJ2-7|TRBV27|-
CASSSPSRGSYEQYF
TGTGCCAGCAGTTCTCCGTCCAGGGGATCCTACGAGCAGTACTTC
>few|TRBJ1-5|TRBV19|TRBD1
CASSKTGVSQPQHF
TGTGCCAGTAGTAAAACAGGGGTGAGCCAGCCCCAGCATTTT
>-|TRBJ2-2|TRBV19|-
CASSILGSPAGELFF
TGTGCCAGTAGTATATTAGGTAGTCCAGCCGGGGAGCTGTTTTTT
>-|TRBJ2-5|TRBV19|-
CASSLLLWGETQYF
TGTGCCAGTAGCCTCCTTCTCTGGGGAGAGACCCAGTACTTC
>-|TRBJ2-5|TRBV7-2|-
CASSLRASWFGQETQYF
TGTGCCAGCAGCTTAAGGGCCTCCTGGTTTGGCCAAGAGACCCAGTACTTC
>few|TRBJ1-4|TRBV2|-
CASGRQSNEKLFF
TGTGCCAGCGGGAGACAGAGCAATGAAAAACTGTTTTTT
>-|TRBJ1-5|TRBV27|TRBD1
CASSLSTGANQPQHF
TGTGCCAGCAGTTTATCGACAGGGGCCAATCAGCCCCAGCATTTT
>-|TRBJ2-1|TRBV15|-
CATSRRDGRNEQFF
TGTGCCACCAGCCGACGGGACGGAAGAAATGAGCAGTTCTTC
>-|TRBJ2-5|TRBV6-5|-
CASRGLTLETQYF
TGTGCCAGCAGGGGACTTACTCTAGAGACCCAGTACTTC
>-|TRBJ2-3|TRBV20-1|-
CSAPTRQTQYF
TGCAGTGCCCCGACCCGGCAAACGCAGTATTTT
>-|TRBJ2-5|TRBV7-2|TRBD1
CASSQGQGNQETQYF
TGTGCCAGCAGCCAGGGACAGGGAAACCAAGAGACCCAGTACTTC
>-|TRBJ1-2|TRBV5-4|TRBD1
CASSSDREDTF
TGTGCCAGCAGCTCCGACAGGGAAGACACCTTC
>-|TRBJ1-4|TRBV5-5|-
CASSPRGKNEKLFF
TGTGCCAGCAGCCCACGGGGCAAAAATGAAAAACTGTTTTTT
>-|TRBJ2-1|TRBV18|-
CASSLTDHYNEQFF
TGTGCCAGCTCTCTGACAGACCACTACAATGAGCAGTTCTTC
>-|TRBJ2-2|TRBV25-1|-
CASILRGVINTGELFF
TGTGCCAGCATTCTTCGGGGTGTAATCAACACCGGGGAGCTGTTTTTT
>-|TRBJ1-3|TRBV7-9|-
CASSSRSGNTIYF
TGTGCCAGCAGCTCCCGGTCCGGAAACACCATATATTTT
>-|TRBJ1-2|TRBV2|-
CASTDRNYGYTF
TGTGCCAGCACCGACAGGAACTATGGCTACACCTTC
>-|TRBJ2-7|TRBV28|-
CASSLSSDHEQYF
TGTGCCAGCAGTTTATCGAGTGATCACGAGCAGTACTTC
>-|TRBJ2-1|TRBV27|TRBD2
CATSPGGLFNEQFF
TGTGCCACCTCCCCCGGGGGACTATTCAATGAGCAGTTCTTC
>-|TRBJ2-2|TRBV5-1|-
CASSLGSGGRAAGELFF
TGCGCCAGCAGCTTGGGGAGTGGCGGCAGGGCGGCCGGGGAGCTGTTTTTT
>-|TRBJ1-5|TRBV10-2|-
CASSGAANQPQHF
TGCGCCAGCAGTGGGGCGGCCAATCAGCCCCAGCATTTT
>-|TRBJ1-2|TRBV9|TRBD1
CASSARDRAIYGYTF
TGTGCCAGCAGCGCCCGGGACAGGGCGATCTATGGCTACACCTTC
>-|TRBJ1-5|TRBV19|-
CASSIEGSNQPQHF
TGTGCCAGTAGTATTGAGGGGAGCAATCAGCCCCAGCATTTT
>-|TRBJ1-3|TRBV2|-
CASRINALGNTIYF
TGTGCCAGCAGGATCAACGCGCTTGGAAACACCATATATTTT
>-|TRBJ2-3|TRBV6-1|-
CASSRRTDGTDTQYF
TGTGCCAGCAGTCGACGGACGGACGGCACAGATACGCAGTATTTT
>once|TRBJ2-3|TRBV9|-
CASSPTRLPTDTQYF
TGTGCCAGCAGCCCAACGCGGCTTCCCACAGATACGCAGTATTTT
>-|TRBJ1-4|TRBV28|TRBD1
CASITGTGEKLFF
TGTGCCAGCATTACCGGGACAGGGGAAAAACTGTTTTTT
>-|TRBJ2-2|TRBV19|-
CASRRKTGTPSTGELFF
TGTGCCAGTAGGAGGAAGACCGGGACCCCGTCGACCGGGGAGCTGTTTTTT
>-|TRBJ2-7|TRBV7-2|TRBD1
CASSWGQGGGEQYF
TGTGCCAGCAGCTGGGGACAGGGAGGCGGCGAGCAGTACTTC
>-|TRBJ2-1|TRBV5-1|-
CASSLSSVYNEQFF
TGCGCCAGCAGCTTATCGTCAGTTTACAATGAGCAGTTCTTC
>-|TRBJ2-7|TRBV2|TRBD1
CASSEGGQRTYEQYF
TGTGCCAGCAGTGAAGGGGGACAGCGAACCTACGAGCAGTACTTC
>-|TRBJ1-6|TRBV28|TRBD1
CASRGRGYSPLHF
TGTGCCAGCAGGGGCAGGGGGTACTCACCCCTCCACTTT
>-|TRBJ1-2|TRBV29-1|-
CSVESVRPNYGYTF
TGCAGCGTTGAATCTGTCAGACCCAACTATGGCTACACCTTC
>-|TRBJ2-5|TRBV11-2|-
CASSLDPSQETQYF
TGTGCCAGCAGCTTAGATCCGTCCCAAGAGACCCAGTACTTC
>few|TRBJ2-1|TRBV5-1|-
CASSLLATDNEQFF
TGCGCCAGCAGCTTGTTAGCGACTGACAATGAGCAGTTCTTC
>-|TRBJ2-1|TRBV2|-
CASSEVTWSSYNEQFF
TGTGCCAGCAGTGAAGTGACCTGGAGCTCCTACAATGAGCAGTTCTTC
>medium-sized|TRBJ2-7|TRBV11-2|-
CASSLVLASTEQYF
TGTGCCAGCAGCTTAGTGTTGGCTAGCACCGAGCAGTACTTC
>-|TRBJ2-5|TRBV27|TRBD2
CASSSLGGAQSSQTQYF
TGTGCCAGCAGCTCCCTCGGGGGGGCGCAGAGTAGCCAGACCCAGTACTTC
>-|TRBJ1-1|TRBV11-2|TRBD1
CASSLQGATNTEAFF
TGTGCCAGCAGCTTACAGGGGGCCACCAACACTGAAGCTTTCTTT
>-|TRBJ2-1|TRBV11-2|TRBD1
CASSSRDRAVREQFF
TGTGCCAGCAGTTCCCGGGACAGGGCGGTCCGGGAGCAGTTCTTC
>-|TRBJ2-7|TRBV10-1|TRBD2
CASSESRRAGEYEQYF
TGCGCCAGCAGTGAGTCCCGACGAGCGGGAGAATACGAGCAGTACTTC
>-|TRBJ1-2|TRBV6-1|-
CASNKVNYGYTF
TGTGCCAGCAATAAAGTAAACTATGGCTACACCTTC